The 28 T cell receptor beta chains listed next were all sequenced from one sample in a study of cytotoxic CD8 clonotypes in ibrutinib-treated CLL. Only in-frame clones appear in the TCRdb table, and some are missing; sequencing was by immunoSEQ multiplex PCR. The data hold approximately 160,000 clones, with over 75% observed a single time. This specimen was PBMCs, taken at disease progression, from a patient treated with ibrutinib. The receptors derive from a human donor with chronic lymphocytic leukemia.

V usage is TRBV25-1 and J usage is TRBJ1-2; perhaps TRBD1 as D (5 bases). Germline V gives CDR1 MGHDK, CDR2 SYGVNS. Between the trimmed V and J ends, which lost 7 bases and 2 bases, there was a span of 20 bases. The CDR3 runs 16 residues. Written as DNA, the CDR3 is TGTGCCAGCAACCCTCACCCCGGGGCAGCCAACTATGGCTACACCTTC. It specifies CASNPHPGAANYGYTF.

V is TRBV19 and J is TRBJ1-1; the D is unclear. V was trimmed by 3 bases and J by 4 bases, leaving 9 bases between them. The CDR3 length is 13 residues. Per the germline V gene, CDR1 is LNHDA and CDR2 is SQIVND (reference sequence). CDR3 amino acids: CASSIMWSTEAFF. The DNA for the CDR3 is TGTGCCAGTAGTATTATGTGGAGCACTGAAGCTTTCTTT.

The chain joins TRBV5-1 to TRBJ2-6; D remains ambiguous. CDR3 length: 15 residues. Germline V lookup: CDR1 SGHRS, CDR2 YFSETQ. Between the trimmed V and J ends, which lost 0 bases and 1 base, there was a span of 5 bases. The CDR3 protein is CASSLDVSGANVLTF. Here the CDR3 DNA reads TGCGCCAGCAGCTTGGACGTATCTGGGGCCAACGTCCTGACTTTC.

This chain uses TRBV28 with TRBJ2-3; perhaps TRBD2 as D (6 bases). This CDR3 is built from 14 residues. Germline CDR1 MDHEN, CDR2 SYDVKM. V shed 2 bases and J shed 3 bases, with 9 bases lying between them. CDR3 loop: CASSLPGVTDTQYF. CDR3 DNA: TGTGCCAGCAGTTTACCGGGGGTTACAGATACGCAGTATTTT.

The gene calls are TRBV27 and TRBJ2-6; D possibly uses TRBD1 or TRBD2 (5 bases each). The CDR3 covers 16 residues. Germline-derived CDR1 and CDR2 are MNHEY and SMNVEV (reference sequence). Trimming cost V 5 bases and J 4 bases, with 15 bases left between them. CDR3 protein: CASSPGTGTGANVLTF. The CDR3 DNA follows: TGTGCCAGCAGTCCCGGGACGGGGACGGGGGCCAACGTCCTGACTTTC.

The V gene is TRBV2, the J gene TRBJ2-4, with 10 positions matching TRBD2. This CDR3 spans 18 amino acids. The germline gives CDR1 SNHLY, CDR2 FYNNEI. Germline trimming cut 7 bases from V and 0 bases from J; bases unmatched to any gene: 12. CDR3 sequence reads: CASKVPGLAALAKNIQYF. The CDR3 coding sequence is TGTGCCAGCAAGGTCCCCGGACTAGCGGCACTAGCCAAAAACATTCAGTACTTC.

The V gene is TRBV28, the J gene TRBJ1-4; no firm D call. Trimming shortened V by 10 bases and J by 0 bases, and 9 bases separated the two germline ends. This CDR3 has 13 amino acids. The germline gives CDR1 MDHEN, CDR2 SYDVKM. CDR3 sequence (DNA): TGTGCCACGCGGATTACAACTAATGAAAAACTGTTTTTT. This gives the protein CATRITTNEKLFF.

The chain is built from TRBV5-6 and TRBJ2-1; 9 bases align to TRBD2. CDR3 length equals 17 residues. J lost 2 bases, V lost 1 base, and 7 bases had no gene match. The germline CDR1 and CDR2 sequences are SGHDT and YYEEEE. The CDR3 DNA reads TGTGCCAGCAGCTTGTTGGCGGGAGGGCTCCCCTACAATGAGCAGTTCTTC. Its translation is CASSLLAGGLPYNEQFF.

The chain couples TRBV7-2 to TRBJ1-4; D not resolved. With 2 bases removed from V and 12 bases from J, the gap between germline ends came to 10 bases. This CDR3 is built from 12 residues. CDR1 and CDR2 from the germline V gene are SGHTA and FQGNSA. Here the CDR3 DNA reads TGTGCCAGCAGCTTACGGGGAGCTCAACTGTTTTTT. Its protein is CASSLRGAQLFF.

V usage is TRBV20-1 and J usage is TRBJ2-1; D remains unclear. V lost 6 bases and J 9 bases, leaving 12 bases between the germline ends. Germline assignment: CDR1 DFQATT and CDR2 SNEGSKA (reference sequence). CDR3 length: 11 amino acids. The CDR3 loop is CSAQKVAEQFF. CDR3 nucleotides: TGCAGTGCCCAAAAAGTAGCTGAGCAGTTCTTC.

This chain joins TRBV5-6 and TRBJ2-7; D may correspond to TRBD1 or TRBD2 (5 bases each). The germline CDR1 and CDR2 sequences are SGHDT and YYEEEE. This CDR3 region has 12 residues. V dropped 0 bases and J dropped 5 bases, with 6 bases sitting between them. DNA of the CDR3: TGTGCCAGCAGCTTGGGGGACGACGAGCAGTACTTC. Translated, it gives CASSLGDDEQYF. The whole variable domain, filled in from reference TRBV5-6 and TRBJ2-7, reads DAGVTQSPTHLIKTRGQQVTLRCSPKSGHDTVSWYQQALGQGPQFIFQYYEEEERQRGNFPDRFSGHQFPNYSSELNVNALLLGDSALYLCASSLGDDEQYFGPGTRLTVT.

The rearrangement joins TRBV5-6 to TRBJ2-7; D is ambiguous. Looked up from germline, CDR1 is SGHDT and CDR2 is YYEEEE. With 4 bases removed from V and 3 bases from J, the gap between germline ends came to 8 bases. The CDR3 has 12 amino acids. The CDR3 protein is CASSRDRYEQYF. DNA of the CDR3: TGTGCCAGCAGCCGAGACCGCTACGAGCAGTACTTC.

The CDR3 region is CASRTGNANTGELFF. CDR3 in DNA: TGTGCCAGCAGAACAGGCAACGCGAACACCGGGGAGCTGTTTTTT. The chain employs TRBV6-5 and TRBJ2-2, with D tentatively TRBD1 (5 bases). Germline loops: CDR1 MNHEY, CDR2 SVGAGI. Trimming took 6 bases from V and 0 from J, leaving 11 bases between them. This CDR3 spans 15 amino acids.

This chain connects TRBV15 to TRBJ1-5; possibly TRBD1 for D (5 bases). Germline CDR1 LNHNV, CDR2 YYDKDF (reference sequence). There are 20 residues in the CDR3. V was clipped by 0 bases and J by 0 bases, with 21 bases between them. CDR3 in amino acids: CATSRDNARGPYYSNQPQHF. CDR3 nucleotides: TGTGCCACCAGCAGAGATAACGCAAGGGGACCCTATTATAGCAATCAGCCCCAGCATTTT.

The V call is TRBV5-1, the J call TRBJ2-1, with TRBD1 identical over 9 bases. CDR3 length equals 15 residues. Germline V lookup: CDR1 SGHRS, CDR2 YFSETQ. With V trimmed by 0 bases and J by 7 bases, 5 bases remained unmatched. The CDR3 spells CASSLAGTGKNEQFF. The DNA for the CDR3 is TGCGCCAGCAGCTTGGCCGGGACAGGGAAGAATGAGCAGTTCTTC.

The V and J genes are TRBV4-1 and TRBJ1-5; D unresolved. Trimming shortened V by 0 bases and J by 4 bases, and 16 bases separated the two germline ends. This CDR3 comprises 17 residues. Germline V gene lookup returns CDR1 MGHRA and CDR2 YSYEKL. The CDR3 nucleotides read TGCGCCAGCAGCCAAGATCGGCCAGCGGAAGGGAATCAGCCCCAGCATTTT. Its translation: CASSQDRPAEGNQPQHF.

This clone has only one observation. J is TRBJ2-6 and V is TRBV7-2, with D possibly TRBD2 on 6 matching bases. There are 18 residues in the CDR3. Germline assignment: CDR1 SGHTA and CDR2 FQGNSA. V was cut by 4 bases and J by 0 bases, with 16 bases left in between. The CDR3 sequence: CASSSMGGAISGANVLTF. As DNA, the CDR3 is TGTGCCAGCAGCTCAATGGGGGGAGCCATCTCTGGGGCCAACGTCCTGACTTTC.

This chain links TRBV5-8 with TRBJ1-4; 8 bases map to TRBD1. Germline V gives CDR1 SGHTS, CDR2 YDEGEE. This CDR3 is 16 amino acids long. V gave up 3 bases and J gave up 8 bases; unmatched junction bases: 12. The CDR3 coding sequence is TGTGCCAGCAGCTCCTTGACCGGGACAGGCGAGGAAAAACTGTTTTTT. It yields the protein CASSSLTGTGEEKLFF.

The chain joins TRBV18 to TRBJ2-5; D is unresolved. The V end was cut by 6 bases, the J end by 2 bases, with 4 bases between. The CDR3 totals 11 residues. CDR1 is KGHSH and CDR2 is LQKENI in the germline V gene. CDR3 sequence reads: CASSQQETQYF. CDR3 sequence (DNA): TGTGCCAGCTCGCAACAAGAGACCCAGTACTTC.

The V call is TRBV7-3, the J call TRBJ2-6; D remains unclear. Trimming took off 5 bases at V and 0 bases at J, with 8 bases between the two ends. The CDR3 consists of 15 residues. CDR1 and CDR2 from the germline V gene are SGHTA and FQGTGA. The CDR3 protein is CASSPFISGANVLTF. The CDR3 DNA sequence: TGTGCCAGCAGCCCCTTCATCTCTGGGGCCAACGTCCTGACTTTC.

This clone appeared a single time. The gene calls are TRBV6-5 and TRBJ1-2, with TRBD1 as a possible D gene (5 bases). V was pared by 5 bases and J by 8 bases, with 18 bases between. This CDR3 region has 14 residues. Germline-derived CDR1 and CDR2 are MNHEY and SVGAGI. The CDR3 reads CASSPGQPTGGYTF. The CDR3 nucleotides read TGTGCCAGCAGTCCTGGACAACCCACGGGGGGCTACACCTTC.

This clone was seen more than once but under ten times. The chain recombines TRBV4-1 with TRBJ2-5; D is unclear. Deletions cut 0 bases from V and 2 bases from J, with 7 bases between. The CDR3 totals 14 residues. Germline V gene sequence: CDR1 MGHRA, CDR2 YSYEKL. CDR3 coding DNA: TGCGCCAGCAGCCAAGATACGGAACAAGAGACCCAGTACTTC. It specifies CASSQDTEQETQYF.

This clone was picked up one time. Other DNA variants within this sample encode the same CDR3. The J gene is TRBJ2-4, the V gene TRBV10-3; D is uncertain. CDR1 is ENHRY and CDR2 is SYGVKD in the germline V gene. The CDR3 runs to 12 residues. Trimming left V 2 bases short and J 5 bases short, with 4 bases between. The CDR3 is CAISEVENIQYF. CDR3 DNA sequence: TGTGCCATCAGTGAGGTAGAAAACATTCAGTACTTC.

The chain links TRBV7-6 to TRBJ2-7; 9 bases fit TRBD2. This CDR3 has 15 residues. V gave up 1 base and J gave up 7 bases; unmatched junction bases: 8. Germline V gene lookup returns CDR1 SGHVS and CDR2 FNYEAQ. The CDR3 sequence is CASSLVSSGIGEQYF. The DNA for the CDR3 is TGTGCCAGCAGCTTAGTGTCTAGCGGGATAGGGGAGCAGTACTTC.

This rearrangement joins TRBV15 to TRBJ2-2, with no clear D. This CDR3 is built from 16 residues. Germline values: CDR1 LNHNV, CDR2 YYDKDF (reference sequence). Trimming removed 5 bases at V and 4 bases at J, with 17 bases between. The CDR3 region is CATSLTPRRFTGELFF. The DNA for the CDR3 is TGTGCCACCAGCCTTACACCACGGCGTTTCACCGGGGAGCTGTTTTTT.

This chain joins TRBV30 and TRBJ2-3, with D possibly TRBD2 on 6 matching bases. The V gene's germline CDR1 is GTSNPN and CDR2 SVGIG (reference sequence). This CDR3 is 17 amino acids long. Trimming took 3 bases from V and 5 from J, leaving 24 bases between them. CDR3 sequence reads: CAWRPADWRKGGDTQYF. CDR3 DNA: TGTGCCTGGAGGCCCGCAGATTGGCGGAAGGGAGGAGATACGCAGTATTTT.

The rearrangement links TRBV19 to TRBJ2-3; no firm D call. The V gene's germline CDR1 is LNHDA and CDR2 SQIVND (reference sequence). This CDR3 has 17 amino acids. The V end lost 3 bases, the J end lost 5 bases, and 21 bases lay between the germline ends. This CDR3 is CASSISGARGFVDTQYF. The CDR3 bases are TGTGCCAGTAGTATCTCAGGCGCTAGAGGTTTTGTAGATACGCAGTATTTT.

J is TRBJ1-4 and V is TRBV25-1, with D unclear. From germline, CDR1 is MGHDK and CDR2 SYGVNS. The CDR3 length is 13 residues. The V end lost 3 bases, the J end lost 8 bases, and 10 bases lay between the germline ends. The CDR3 region has the DNA TGTGCCAGCAGTGATACCGGCCGGGAAAAACTGTTTTTT. Amino acid sequence: CASSDTGREKLFF.